Sequencing of this T cell receptor beta chain was carried out in a study of metastatic and nonmetastatic thyroid tumors. Turning to the study itself: Malignant and benign thyroid patients had repertoires compared in peripheral blood and tumor or nodule tissue.

The study, taken as a whole, reports: In blood and tumor, TCR beta diversity was reportedly significantly higher in malignant thyroid tumors than in benign nodules.

The CDR3 consists of 16 residues. J was trimmed by 3 bases and V by 4 bases; bases with no gene match: 9. The germline CDR1 and CDR2 sequences are SGHRS and YFSETQ. This clone was counted only a few times. No antigen is known for it. Every patient was untreated before thyroid surgery. In the original workflow: A classifier of distant metastasis in papillary thyroid cancer was built from CDR3 differences (across clinicopathological groups). Using MiXCR, TCRdb reanalyzed the PCR reads. The V and J calls shown here were made by TCRdb, not taken from the authors' results. The table has fewer than 30,000 clones, about a sixth seen once.

This clonotype was obtained from a female donor with papillary thyroid cancer or a benign thyroid nodule (not recorded which). Some clones in this sample may be carry-over from other donors' samples. V usage is TRBV5-1 and J usage is TRBJ2-3; TRBD2 aligns across 9 bases. Material: blood. CDR3 nucleotides: TGCGCCAGCAGCGAAAGACTAGCGGAGGAAACAGATACGCAGTATTTT. Protein sequence: CASSERLAEETDTQYF.